Listed here are 15 T cell receptor beta chains from one sample, sequenced in a study of blood T cells in healthy people across ages. Then a second PCR, running roughly 6 to 12 cycles, was carried out with a sample-barcoded 5' primer and a J-beta primer mix. From the 5' RACE reads, TCRdb called clonotypes with MiXCR, one entry per CDR3 protein. Here the sample spans nearly 1 million distinct CDR3 sequences, 51% being singletons. Sequenced input: blood. These receptors came from a woman aged 60-75 years in good health.

This clonotype was seen once. An end of the junction differs from the germline gene, which may be a read error. This sequence joins TRBV3-1 and TRBJ1-6, with D hard to call. The V gene's germline CDR1 is LGHDT and CDR2 YNNKEL (reference sequence). The CDR3 spans 13 residues. The chain's CDR3 is CVSNQVMGKTLHF. CDR3 DNA: TGTGTCAGCAACCAAGTTATGGGGAAGACCCTCCACTTT.

This clonotype came up a few times. The chain employs TRBV29-1 and TRBJ2-5; 10 nucleotides align to TRBD1. The CDR3 is made up of 13 amino acids. Trimming at V came to 8 bases and at J to 5 bases, leaving 8 bases not matched to a gene. The V gene's germline CDR1 is SQVTM and CDR2 ANQGSEA. The CDR3 spells CSTGTGVGETQYF. CDR3 in DNA: TGCAGCACGGGGACAGGGGTTGGGGAGACCCAGTACTTC.

A few counts support this clonotype. The V call is TRBV7-9, the J call TRBJ1-4; D uncertain. Trimming stripped 1 base from V and 0 bases from J, with 6 bases between. The CDR3 is 15 residues long. CDR1 and CDR2 from the germline V gene are SEHNR and FQNEAQ (reference sequence). The CDR3 is CASSLGQTTNEKLFF. CDR3 bases: TGTGCCAGCAGCTTAGGACAAACAACTAATGAAAAACTGTTTTTT.

Comment on this clonotype: A read error may be the cause here, since a much bigger clone is one base away. The chain recombines TRBV7-2 with TRBJ2-1, with no clear D. CDR3 length: 14 residues. Trimming removed 5 bases from V and 8 bases from J, with 16 bases in between. Germline V gene sequence: CDR1 SGHTA, CDR2 FQGNSA. The CDR3 region has the DNA TGTGCCAGCAGCGTTTTGGGCGGTTCGTATGAGCAGTTCTTC. As protein: CASSVLGGSYEQFF.

The gene calls are TRBV6-5 and TRBJ2-1, with 11 bases that match TRBD2. Unmatched junction bases numbered 11, after V lost 5 bases and J lost 8 bases. The CDR3 runs to 16 residues. CDR1 and CDR2 (germline): MNHEY, SVGAGI. The CDR3 region is CASSRPASGRRDEQFF. The CDR3 DNA sequence: TGTGCCAGCAGTCGCCCGGCTAGCGGGAGGAGGGATGAGCAGTTCTTC.

The V and J genes are TRBV24-1 and TRBJ2-1; 11 nucleotides match TRBD2. CDR1 is KGHDR and CDR2 is SFDVKD in the germline V gene. Trimming at V came to 0 bases and at J to 10 bases, leaving 1 base not matched to a gene. CDR3 length: 14 residues. The CDR3 nucleotides are TGTGCCACCAGTGATTTGCGACTAGCGGGAGAGCAGTTCTTC. This gives the protein CATSDLRLAGEQFF.

The rearrangement links TRBV4-1 to TRBJ2-7; TRBD2 aligns across 9 bases. The assigned J gene may be wrong: the sequence end matches TRBJ2-5 better. CDR1 is MGHRA, CDR2 YSYEKL, per germline. The CDR3 runs 15 residues. The CDR3 DNA sequence: TGCGCCAGCAGCCAAGACTCTAGCGGGAAGGAGACCCAGTACTTC. Its translation: CASSQDSSGKETQYF.

The chain has TRBV6-6 and TRBJ2-3; the D gene is possibly TRBD2 (5 bases). V shed 0 bases and J shed 8 bases, with 15 bases lying between them. In germline, CDR1 is MNHNY, CDR2 SVGAGI (reference sequence). This CDR3 comprises 15 residues. CDR3 DNA: TGTGCCAGCAGTTACTCGGGTCCCTCCGAGGGTACGCAGTATTTT. Protein product: CASSYSGPSEGTQYF.

This clonotype was observed at least ten times. This chain connects TRBV10-2 to TRBJ1-2; 7 nucleotides agree with TRBD1. Germline assignment: CDR1 WSHSY and CDR2 SAAADI. V shed 4 bases, J shed 4 bases, and the junction held 3 bases outside the gene matches. CDR3 length: 13 residues. The CDR3 DNA reads TGCGCCAGCAGTGCTACAGGGGCCTATGGCTACACCTTC. Amino acids: CASSATGAYGYTF.

The chain carries TRBV2 and TRBJ2-1; D unclear. Germline assignment: CDR1 SNHLY and CDR2 FYNNEI. Trimming left V 6 bases short and J 8 bases short, with 8 bases between. CDR3 length: 11 residues. CDR3 nucleotide sequence: TGTGCCAGCAGCTCGAGATATGAGCAGTTCTTC. Residues: CASSSRYEQFF.

The chain links TRBV7-2 to TRBJ2-1, with 7 bases that match TRBD2. The CDR3 length is 15 residues. Germline CDR1 SGHTA, CDR2 FQGNSA. Losses at the gene ends were 2 bases for V and 5 bases for J; bases not matched to a gene: 6. The CDR3 DNA follows: TGTGCCAGCAGCTTATGGGACTATTCCCACAATGAGCAGTTCTTC. It translates to CASSLWDYSHNEQFF.

This clonotype was counted a few times. The V and J genes are TRBV7-2 and TRBJ2-5; D is undetermined. This CDR3 is 14 amino acids long. V lost 5 bases, J lost 3 bases, and 13 bases lay in between. CDR1 and CDR2 from the germline V gene are SGHTA and FQGNSA. CDR3 in amino acids: CASSPGLNKETQYF. CDR3 DNA sequence: TGTGCCAGCAGCCCGGGTCTGAATAAAGAGACCCAGTACTTC. Based on the CDR3 plus reference TRBV7-2 and TRBJ2-5, the full variable domain is GAGVSQSPSNKVTEKGKDVELRCDPISGHTALYWYRQSLGQGLEFLIYFQGNSAPDKSGLPSDRFSAERTGGSVSTLTIQRTQQEDSAVYLCASSPGLNKETQYFGPGTRLLVL.

This clonotype appeared a single time. The CDR3 carries no conserved terminal phenylalanine or tryptophan, so it likely arises from a read error. Because the CDR3's place on the DNA is in doubt, the DNA is left out and the CDR3 is given as listed by TCRdb. The chain has TRBV21-1 and TRBJ2-1; the table assigns TRBD2, which was not confirmed against the DNA. TRBV21-1 is designated a pseudogene. The length of the CDR3 is 20 amino acids, counting both ends. CDR3 amino acids: CASSKGLLAGAPPIYNEQFL.

As for this clonotype: One junction end disagrees with the germline gene, perhaps due to a read error. The V gene is TRBV25-1, the J gene TRBJ1-4; 7 bases align to TRBD1. From germline, CDR1 is MGHDK and CDR2 SYGVNS. CDR3 length: 15 residues. CDR3 coding DNA: TGTGCCAGCAGCGAATCCGGGACAGCTAATGAAAAACTGTTTTTT. The encoded protein is CASSESGTANEKLFF.

The V gene is TRBV28, the J gene TRBJ2-2; D is unresolved. The CDR3 sequence is 17 residues long. Trimming left V 3 bases short and J 5 bases short, with 19 bases between. The germline V gene encodes CDR1 MDHEN and CDR2 SYDVKM. Here the CDR3 DNA reads TGTGCCAGCAGTTTCCCCGGACGGGCATCTCGGACCGGGGAGCTGTTTTTT. This translates into CASSFPGRASRTGELFF.